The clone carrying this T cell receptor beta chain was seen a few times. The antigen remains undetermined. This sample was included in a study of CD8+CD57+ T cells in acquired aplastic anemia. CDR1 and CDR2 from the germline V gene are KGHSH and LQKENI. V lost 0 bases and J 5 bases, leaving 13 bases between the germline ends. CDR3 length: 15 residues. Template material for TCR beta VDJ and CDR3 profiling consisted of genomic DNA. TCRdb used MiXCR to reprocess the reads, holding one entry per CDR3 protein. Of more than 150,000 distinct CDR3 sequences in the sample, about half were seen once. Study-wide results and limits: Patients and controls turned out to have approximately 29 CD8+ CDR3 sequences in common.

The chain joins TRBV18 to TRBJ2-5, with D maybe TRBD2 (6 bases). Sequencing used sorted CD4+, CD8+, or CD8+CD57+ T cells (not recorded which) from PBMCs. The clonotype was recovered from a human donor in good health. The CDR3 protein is CASSPPSGPLETQYF. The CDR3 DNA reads TGTGCCAGCTCACCACCTAGCGGCCCGTTGGAGACCCAGTACTTC.